The 9 T cell receptor beta chains in this list originate from one sample, sequenced in a study of blood T cell repertoires in COVID-19. Sequencing was performed with immunoSEQ multiplex PCR; in TCRdb, only in-frame clones are kept and a portion is missing. The sample holds just under 45,000 clones, around 90% seen once. Specimen: peripheral blood. The receptors derive from a woman older than 75 in a cohort sampled during active or convalescent COVID-19.

This clone has a single count. The chain combines TRBV29-1 with TRBJ2-7; TRBD1 agrees at 8 bases. Germline V CDR1 and CDR2: SQVTM, ANQGSEA. The trim removed 7 bases at V and 1 base at J, leaving 3 bases unmatched. The CDR3 spans 12 residues. CDR3 in amino acids: CSAGQGSYEQYF. The CDR3 nucleotides are TGCAGCGCTGGACAGGGTTCCTACGAGCAGTACTTC.

This chain connects TRBV3-1 (or the pseudogene TRBV3-2) to TRBJ2-7; 15 nucleotides match TRBD2. The V gene's germline CDR1 is LGHDT and CDR2 YNNKEL (reference sequence). This CDR3 spans 17 amino acids. Trimming at V came to 4 bases and at J to 2 bases, leaving 6 bases not matched to a gene. Here the CDR3 reads CASSLGTSGRWTYEQYF. CDR3 in DNA: TGTGCCAGCAGCCTCGGGACTAGCGGGAGGTGGACCTACGAGCAGTACTTC.

The chain recombines TRBV11-3 with TRBJ1-6; tentatively, D is TRBD1 (5 bases). The germline gives CDR1 SGHNT, CDR2 YENEEA. The CDR3 covers 13 residues. V was cut by 5 bases and J by 9 bases, with 11 bases left in between. CDR3 sequence reads: CASSVPQASPLHF. DNA for the CDR3: TGTGCCAGCAGCGTACCACAGGCTTCACCCCTCCACTTT. Together with reference TRBV11-3 and TRBJ1-6, the CDR3 gives the full variable domain: EAGVVQSPRYKIIEKKQPVAFWCNPISGHNTLYWYLQNLGQGPELLIRYENEEAVDDSQLPKDRFSAERLKGVDSTLKIQPAELGDSAVYLCASSVPQASPLHFGNGTRLTVT.

The gene calls are TRBV12-3 or TRBV12-4 and TRBJ1-2; possibly TRBD1 for D (5 bases). V was pared by 6 bases and J by 8 bases, with 16 bases between. This CDR3 spans 13 amino acids. The CDR3 sequence is CASSLWGEGGYTF. CDR3 nucleotide sequence: TGTGCCAGCAGCCTGTGGGGGGAGGGCGGCTACACCTTC.

This sequence joins TRBV29-1 and TRBJ2-5; TRBD2 agrees at 8 bases. Losses at the gene ends were 3 bases for V and 7 bases for J; bases not matched to a gene: 10. The CDR3 runs 14 residues. CDR1 is SQVTM and CDR2 is ANQGSEA in the germline V gene. CDR3 nucleotides: TGCAGCGTTGACGGGGGGGCGTTTACTGGGACCCAGTACTTC. Protein product: CSVDGGAFTGTQYF. The variable domain in full, with the rest retrieved from reference TRBV29-1 and TRBJ2-5, is SAVISQKPSRDICQRGTSLTIQCQVDSQVTMMFWYRQQPGQSLTLIATANQGSEATYESGFVIDKFPISRPNLTFSTLTVSNMSPEDSSIYLCSVDGGAFTGTQYFGPGTRLLVL.

This clone was counted once. The V and J genes are TRBV24-1 and TRBJ1-2; 8 positions match TRBD1. The V and J ends lost 7 bases and 3 bases, in that order; junction bases with no gene match: 12. The CDR3 is made up of 16 amino acids. Germline V CDR1 and CDR2: KGHDR, SFDVKD. This CDR3 is CATSDRGWCRDYGYTF. Here the CDR3 DNA reads TGTGCCACCAGCGACAGGGGATGGTGTAGGGACTATGGCTACACCTTC.

The chain employs TRBV27 and TRBJ2-7, with D possibly matching TRBD1 (5 bases). V lost 2 bases to trimming and J lost 2 bases, with 10 bases between them. CDR3 length equals 14 residues. The germline V gene has CDR1 MNHEY and CDR2 SMNVEV (reference sequence). This CDR3 is CASSLRGSPYEQYF. The CDR3 DNA sequence: TGTGCCAGCAGTTTAAGGGGATCCCCCTACGAGCAGTACTTC.

This chain joins TRBV6-5 and TRBJ1-4; maybe TRBD1 (5 bases). Deletions cut 6 bases from V and 6 bases from J, with 14 bases between. This CDR3 is built from 14 residues. Germline V CDR1 and CDR2: MNHEY, SVGAGI. CDR3 coding DNA: TGTGCCAGCAGCCGGGTCGGAGGGGATGAAAAACTGTTTTTT. Its protein product is CASSRVGGDEKLFF.

V and J are TRBV9 and TRBJ1-5; the D gene is possibly TRBD1 (6 bases). The germline CDR1 and CDR2 sequences are SGDLS and YYNGEE. Trimming pared 4 bases from V and 1 base from J, leaving 9 bases between. The CDR3 spans 14 residues. CDR3 in DNA: TGTGCCAGCAGCTTCGGACAGAGCAATCAGCCCCAGCATTTT. Its translation is CASSFGQSNQPQHF.